This T cell receptor (beta chain) was profiled in a study of cytomegalovirus exposure and HLA in healthy donors. Clones were sequenced by immunoSEQ multiplex PCR, and TCRdb holds only the in-frame ones, with some missing. The sample records around 100,000 clones, around 96% being singletons. This clone was picked up one time. As yet, its antigen is unknown. Study outcomes and limitations: Researchers catalogued some 160 TCR beta chains as cytomegalovirus-associated. Confirmation in vitro established that three CMV-associated chains were specific for CMV antigens.

From the 120-subject validation cohort, which was separate from the roughly 670-subject first cohort, the donors were drawn. This receptor was obtained from a woman between 18 and 30 years old in good health and CMV-seronegative. The specimen was PBMCs.

The CDR3 DNA reads TGTGCCAGCAGCCTTGGACAGGGGGAGTCACCCCTCCACTTT. Translation: CASSLGQGESPLHF. The chain couples TRBV5-6 to TRBJ1-6; 10 bases match TRBD1. CDR1 is SGHDT, CDR2 YYEEEE, per germline. The ends lost 4 bases at V and 10 bases at J; junction bases unmatched: 5. The CDR3 runs 14 residues.